Shown below are 4 T cell receptor beta chains from a single sample sequenced in a study of graft-versus-host responses after intestinal transplantation. Researchers processed graft tissue to release intraepithelial and lamina propria lymphocytes. Clones were sequenced by immunoSEQ multiplex PCR, and TCRdb holds only the in-frame ones, with some missing. The data show around 9,800 clones, with around 84% seen just once and about 24% held by the top ten. The specimen comprised ileum tissue, sampled 527 days after intestinal transplant. These receptors all stem from a human patient who received an intestinal transplant, so some T cells may come from the graft donor.

This chain joins TRBV5-4 and TRBJ2-5; 8 bases match TRBD1. The J call could be wrong; TRBJ2-7 is a better fit for the DNA end. The CDR3 is 14 residues long. Germline V gene sequence: CDR1 SGHNT, CDR2 YYREEE (reference sequence). The CDR3 sequence is CASSSKTGAYEQYF. DNA for the CDR3: TGTGCCAGCAGCTCAAAGACAGGGGCCTACGAGCAGTACTTC.

The gene calls are TRBV7-8 and TRBJ1-2, with 7 nucleotides matching TRBD1. Germline loops: CDR1 SGHVS, CDR2 FQNEAQ. The V gene end was trimmed by 4 bases and the J gene end by 4 bases; junction bases not matched to a gene: 9. The CDR3 covers 15 residues. CDR3 bases: TGTGCCAGCAGCTCTAAACAGGGGTCGAGCTATGGCTACACCTTC. The encoded protein is CASSSKQGSSYGYTF.

This clone has just a few counts. The chain links TRBV5-6 to TRBJ2-7; the match to TRBD1 covers 9 bases. This CDR3 contains 15 residues. V lost 0 bases, J lost 3 bases, and 4 bases stayed unmatched. CDR1 is SGHDT and CDR2 is YYEEEE in the germline V gene. The CDR3 reads CASSLAGTGYYEQYF. As DNA, the CDR3 is TGTGCCAGCAGCTTGGCGGGGACAGGGTACTACGAGCAGTACTTC.

The V call is TRBV6-1, the J call TRBJ2-1; 10 nucleotides agree with TRBD2. Trimming removed 2 bases from V and 3 bases from J; junction bases left unmatched: 1. The CDR3 extends over 15 amino acids. Germline CDR1 and CDR2: MNHNS and SASEGT. The CDR3 coding sequence is TGTGCCAGCAGTGAAACTAGCGGGGTCTACAATGAGCAGTTCTTC. This codes for CASSETSGVYNEQFF.